This T cell receptor (beta chain) was captured in a study of cytomegalovirus exposure and HLA in healthy donors. This clone was seen a few times. What it binds is not known. The study, taken as a whole, reports: The authors listed approximately 150 TCR beta chains as cytomegalovirus-associated. 16,951 TCR beta sequences were associated with HLA alleles at 0.05 false discovery rate in a later analysis. It was only CMV serostatus that was available as immune exposure information.

The primer mix had 60 Vbeta and 13 Jbeta primers. Here immunoSEQ multiplex PCR was the method, and the copy in TCRdb shows in-frame clones only, minus some. The data show approximately 94,000 clones, with more than 75% seen just once and approximately 5% held by the top ten. The CDR3 consists of 15 residues. V shed 4 bases, J shed 4 bases, and the junction held 7 bases outside the gene matches. Germline assignment: CDR1 SGHVS and CDR2 FNYEAQ. The chain joins TRBV7-6 to TRBJ1-2; TRBD1 agrees at 9 bases. The sample was PBMCs. The clonotype was recovered from a man aged 30-40 years in good health and CMV-seropositive. In DNA, the CDR3 is TGTGCCAGCAGCTCCGGACAGGGGAGAGGCTATGGCTACACCTTC. Its translation is CASSSGQGRGYGYTF.